This T cell receptor beta chain originates from a study of T cells in Graves' hyperthyroidism and ophthalmopathy (dated by TCRdb to about 2019). Some background on the complete study: To identify distinguishing TCR V-J signatures, a discovery cohort of around 98 patients was used, comprising 40 to 45 with Graves' ophthalmopathy and around 60 with stable Graves' hyperthyroidism. Prospective prediction of ophthalmopathy was tested in an independent validation cohort consisting of fewer than 20 hyperthyroidism patients and some 17 patients who later progressed to ophthalmopathy. The approximately 100 discovery patients were divided at random into training and test sets in a 7:3 ratio. The study also compared thyroid tissue and blood T-cell repertoires from 6 or 7 Graves' hyperthyroidism patients. Following sampling, methimazole starting at 30 mg daily was given to hyperthyroidism patients, and high-dose intravenous methylprednisolone was given to ophthalmopathy patients. The paper describes TCR Vbeta CDR3 sequencing of around 130 peripheral blood samples, made up of approximately 40 ophthalmopathy patients, 70 to 75 hyperthyroidism patients and some 17 progressor patients.

With regard to this clonotype: Its antigen is unknown. No clone much larger than this one lies a single base away; base qualities are absent.

Patients with uncontrolled infections, other autoimmune diseases, pregnancy or lactation were excluded. Diagnoses relied on clinical symptoms, serum thyroxine and TRAb, thyroid ultrasound and orbital computed tomography. Total RNA was extracted using Trizol reagent, and RNA quality was assessed on an Agilent 2100 Bioanalyzer. Looking up the germline V gene yields CDR1 MDHEN and CDR2 SYDVKM. Including cysteine and phenylalanine, the CDR3 has 15 amino acids. Of all the DNA, just the CDR3 is kept, 45 bases in frame from base 1. The V and J ends are trimmed by 3 bases and 2 bases, leaving 8 bases between them. The TCR beta CDR3 regions were amplified from the RNA transcripts. For the first round of RT-PCR on the TCR CDR3, the HTBI primer set was used together with the Qiagen OneStep RT-PCR kit. Libraries were constructed in a second round of multiplex PCR, after which size selection and purification were performed. Libraries were sequenced paired-end with 100 bp reads on an Illumina HiSeq2000. The study's own analysis went as follows. SOAPnuke was used to process the raw data, throwing out any read that contained adapters or uncalled bases, had a mean Phred below 15, or lacked an exact constant-primer or identifier match. High-quality paired reads were merged with COPE v1.2.5, and unique nucleotide sequences were defined as clonotypes. MiTCR v1.1 was used to align clonotypes to the IMGT TRBV, TRBD and TRBJ reference segments. Only V-J combinations with frequency above 0.0001, covering 99% to 99.2% of repertoires, were analysed. The TCS score was defined as the ratio of F50 (clonal expansion) to E x V (chaos), calculated using BLOSUM62-based TCRdist between CDR3 peptides within each V-J. Welch's t-statistics and random forest reduced fewer than 600 V-J features to about 13, which were used in a naive Bayes classifier (R e1071). Thyroid-blood repertoire similarity was quantified with the Morisita-Horn index. TCRdb cleaned the public reads at Q25 with fastp, built clones with MiXCR and kept in-frame beta chains. Rows are combined by CDR3 protein, so each entry shows the most common genes and DNA. TCRdb, rather than the study authors, made the V and J calls. The sample table holds about 570,000 distinct CDR3 sequences, of which 46% were seen once. The ten largest account for 15% to 20% of the sample.

Overall study outcomes, separate from this receptor: Sample size was not statistically predetermined, and investigators were not blinded to group allocation. In validation, the model predicted progression to ophthalmopathy a median of approximately 6.3 months before onset, with over 55% sensitivity and roughly 73% specificity. Most expanded thyroid clonotypes (frequency above 0.001) were also detected in blood, a finding suggesting that blood repertoires may reflect thyroid immune responses. In cross-validation, a model built on a 13 V-J signature told ophthalmopathy apart from stable hyperthyroidism with approximately 90% sensitivity and roughly 82% specificity, and in testing the same model reached 80%/75%.

This sequence was found in an adult woman with Graves' disease, either hyperthyroidism or ophthalmopathy (not recorded which). The rearrangement joined TRBV28 to TRBJ2-6; no D segment can be confidently identified. Sequences were obtained from peripheral blood or thyroid tissue (not recorded which). The DNA reads as follows: TGTGCCAGCAGTTTTTTGGGCCCTGGGGCCAACGTCCTGACTTTC. Its protein product is CASSFLGPGANVLTF. With the portions outside the CDR3 filled from the reference TRBV28 and TRBJ2-6 genes, the complete variable region becomes DVKVTQSSRYLVKRTGEKVFLECVQDMDHENMFWYRQDPGLGLRLIYFSYDVKMKEKGDIPEGYSVSREKKERFSLILESASTNQTSMYLCASSFLGPGANVLTFGAGSRLTVL.